This passage covers 14 T cell receptor beta chains from one sample sequenced in a study of beta chain features in type 1 diabetes. Sequenced material consisted of expressed TCRB transcripts (all of the isolated RNA was reverse transcribed). TCRdb's table, derived via immunoSEQ multiplex PCR, lists solely in-frame clones and lacks some. The sample consists of about 15,000 clones, about 40% of them appearing once. The material sequenced was stem cell memory CD4+ T cells from blood. These receptors originate from a woman aged 40-49 years in good health.

In the case of this clone: Its ends do not fully match the called genes, so a read error is possible. The CDR3 loop is CASSHAGDFTYTQYF. DNA for the CDR3: TGCGCCAGCAGCCATGCGGGGGACTTCACATATACGCAGTATTTT. The chain is built from TRBV4-1 and TRBJ2-3, with 7 nucleotides matching TRBD2. This CDR3 is 15 amino acids long. Looked up from germline, CDR1 is MGHRA and CDR2 is YSYEKL.

This clone was observed a handful of times. The rearrangement joins TRBV7-9 to TRBJ1-4; no definite D call. CDR1 is SEHNR and CDR2 is FQNEAQ in the germline V gene (reference sequence). The V and J ends lost 1 base and 8 bases respectively, with 14 bases between them. CDR3 length: 15 amino acids. The chain's CDR3 is CASSLEVGGSEKLFF. CDR3 in DNA: TGTGCCAGCAGCTTAGAAGTAGGAGGGAGCGAAAAACTGTTTTTT.

This clone was seen once. The gene calls are TRBV7-6 and TRBJ2-7; 9 bases map to TRBD1. Germline CDR1 and CDR2: SGHVS and FNYEAQ. The CDR3 runs to 16 residues. J lost 2 bases, V lost 0 bases, and 5 bases had no gene match. CDR3 sequence: CASSLAFGTGPYEQYF. The DNA for the CDR3 is TGTGCCAGCAGCTTAGCGTTCGGGACAGGGCCCTACGAGCAGTACTTC.

This chain joins TRBV11-2 and TRBJ2-5; the D gene is possibly TRBD1 (5 bases). This CDR3 region has 12 residues. Germline loops: CDR1 SGHAT, CDR2 FQNNGV. V was cut by 0 bases and J by 7 bases, with 6 bases left in between. The CDR3 bases are TGTGCCAGCAGCTTAGATAGGGGGACCCAGTACTTC. Protein sequence: CASSLDRGTQYF.

The chain is built from TRBV27 and TRBJ1-2, with D possibly TRBD1 on 6 matching bases. Trimming removed 2 bases from V and 6 bases from J, with 16 bases in between. This CDR3 region has 15 residues. CDR1 is MNHEY and CDR2 is SMNVEV in the germline V gene (reference sequence). The CDR3 DNA reads as TGTGCCAGCAGTTTAAACTCGTACAGGGTAGATGGCTACACCTTC. Translated: CASSLNSYRVDGYTF.

This clone was detected a few times. The rearrangement links TRBV18 to TRBJ1-1, with D possibly matching TRBD1 (5 bases). Germline-derived CDR1 and CDR2 are KGHSH and LQKENI. This CDR3 spans 15 amino acids. V shed 5 bases and J shed 4 bases, with 17 bases lying between them. The CDR3 region is CASSSQRQSGTEAFF. In DNA form, the CDR3 reads TGTGCCAGCTCATCACAGAGACAGAGTGGCACTGAAGCTTTCTTT.

This clone was counted a few times. This chain connects TRBV14 to TRBJ2-5; D gene uncertain. CDR1 SGHDN and CDR2 FVKESK come from the germline V gene. CDR3 length equals 14 residues. Trimming left V 1 base short and J 0 bases short, with 6 bases between. The CDR3 sequence is CASSQVVNQETQYF. In nucleotides, the CDR3 is TGTGCCAGCAGCCAAGTAGTTAACCAAGAGACCCAGTACTTC.

The chain links TRBV5-1 to TRBJ1-2; 7 positions agree with TRBD1. CDR1 SGHRS and CDR2 YFSETQ come from the germline V gene. The junction had 8 bases not matched to a gene; V was cut back by 4 bases and J by 8 bases. The CDR3 contains 13 residues. CDR3 nucleotides: TGCGCCAGCAGCCTGACAGGGACTAGCGGCTACACCTTC. This codes for CASSLTGTSGYTF. The full variable domain, completed using reference TRBV5-1 and TRBJ1-2, is KAGVTQTPRYLIKTRGQQVTLSCSPISGHRSVSWYQQTPGQGLQFLFEYFSETQRNKGNFPGRFSGRQFSNSRSEMNVSTLELGDSALYLCASSLTGTSGYTFGSGTRLTVV.

The chain carries TRBV29-1 and TRBJ2-7; TRBD1 matches at 8 bases. Germline values: CDR1 SQVTM, CDR2 ANQGSEA. V shed 6 bases, J shed 1 base, and the junction held 8 bases outside the gene matches. The CDR3 covers 14 residues. The CDR3 here is CSVSGQGNSYEQYF. As DNA, the CDR3 is TGCAGCGTCTCTGGACAGGGTAATTCCTACGAGCAGTACTTC.

J is TRBJ2-7 and V is TRBV7-2; 10 nucleotides line up with TRBD1. CDR3 size: 15 residues. Germline CDR1 SGHTA, CDR2 FQGNSA. V shed 3 bases and J 5 bases; nucleotides not matched to a gene: 7. This CDR3 is CASSFGDRGSNEQYF. In DNA, the CDR3 is TGTGCCAGCAGCTTTGGGGACAGGGGCTCGAACGAGCAGTACTTC.

The table lists this clone with a few counts. The CDR3 DNA follows: TGTGCCAGCAGCTTAGGGGGCGCCCACAATGAGCAGTTCTTC. Translated, it gives CASSLGGAHNEQFF. The chain couples TRBV7-2 to TRBJ2-1; possible D gene TRBD1, 5 bases. The CDR3 has 14 residues. Germline CDR1 and CDR2: SGHTA and FQGNSA. The V and J ends lost 1 base and 5 bases respectively, with 9 bases between them.

This chain joins TRBV29-1 and TRBJ1-3; D may be TRBD1 (6 bases). Germline V gene data show CDR1 as SQVTM and CDR2 as ANQGSEA. This CDR3 has 13 amino acids. V was pared by 3 bases and J by 4 bases, with 10 bases between. CDR3 residues: CSVDGGQGNTIYF. CDR3 DNA sequence: TGCAGCGTTGACGGGGGGCAAGGAAACACCATATATTTT.

The chain joins TRBV7-2 to TRBJ1-5; D remains unclear. The V end was cut by 4 bases, the J end by 3 bases, with 7 bases between. CDR1 and CDR2 from the germline V gene are SGHTA and FQGNSA. This CDR3 contains 13 residues. CDR3 coding DNA: TGTGCCAGCAGCTCGGGGATCAATCAGCCCCAGCATTTT. It is translated as CASSSGINQPQHF.

A word on this clone: Relative to the germline gene, one junction end is altered; a read error may explain this. V usage is TRBV4-1 and J usage is TRBJ2-7; D is possibly TRBD1 (6 bases). The germline V gene has CDR1 MGHRA and CDR2 YSYEKL. The CDR3 has 14 residues. The CDR3 DNA reads TGCGCCAGCAGTCAAGGCCCTCGGGACACCGCGATGATGTTC. Translation: CASSQGPRDTAMMF.